Here is one T cell receptor (beta chain) with its context. V shed 6 bases, J shed 4 bases, and the junction held 9 bases outside the gene matches. The CDR3 extends over 16 amino acids. These data come from a study of T cells in Graves' hyperthyroidism and ophthalmopathy. Researchers amplified the TCR beta CDR3 regions from RNA transcripts. HTBI primers were employed in a first-round RT-PCR of the TCR CDR3. TCRdb used MiXCR to reprocess the multiplex PCR reads, holding one entry per CDR3 protein. Of about 250,000 distinct CDR3 sequences in the sample, 22% were seen once. The genes are TRBV12-3 or TRBV12-4 and TRBJ2-3; TRBD1 aligns across 11 bases. The receptor was derived from a young man with Graves' ophthalmopathy. The sequenced material came from blood. The CDR3 coding sequence is TGTGCCAGCAGAGGGGGAGGGGGACAGGGGGCAGATACGCAGTATTTT. It specifies CASRGGGGQGADTQYF.